Following are 14 T cell receptor beta chains from one sample sequenced in a study of blood T cell repertoires in COVID-19. TCRdb's copy holds only in-frame clones and misses some; the assay was immunoSEQ multiplex PCR. The table has 30,000 or so clones, roughly 78% seen once; the top ten hold about 42%. Material: peripheral blood. These receptors originate from an older man with active or convalescent COVID-19.

The chain couples TRBV29-1 to TRBJ2-3; no clear D gene. Between the trimmed V and J ends, which lost 4 bases and 0 bases, there was a span of 8 bases. This CDR3 contains 13 residues. Per germline, CDR1 SQVTM and CDR2 ANQGSEA. CDR3 in amino acids: CSVAELSTDTQYF. The CDR3, as DNA: TGCAGCGTTGCCGAACTTAGCACAGATACGCAGTATTTT.

The chain carries TRBV15 and TRBJ2-1, with TRBD2 matching over 7 bases. Germline V gene lookup returns CDR1 LNHNV and CDR2 YYDKDF (reference sequence). The CDR3 length is 16 residues. Germline trimming cut 3 bases from V and 6 bases from J; bases unmatched to any gene: 11. The chain's CDR3 is CATSSHSGAGGNEQFF. In nucleotides, the CDR3 is TGTGCCACCAGCAGTCACAGCGGGGCCGGGGGCAATGAGCAGTTCTTC.

This clone was observed a few times. The chain links TRBV27 to TRBJ2-1, with D unclear. Trimming removed 0 bases from V and 9 bases from J, with 18 bases in between. There are 16 residues in the CDR3. Germline V gene data show CDR1 as MNHEY and CDR2 as SMNVEV (reference sequence). CDR3 in DNA: TGTGCCAGCAGTTTATCGATCGAGAGGAGTGTCCTTGAGCAGTTCTTC. Its protein product is CASSLSIERSVLEQFF.

The gene calls are TRBV2 and TRBJ2-1; TRBD2 aligns across 11 bases. The V gene end was trimmed by 5 bases and the J gene end by 7 bases; junction bases not matched to a gene: 7. The CDR3 loop spans 15 amino acids. The V gene's germline CDR1 is SNHLY and CDR2 FYNNEI. CDR3 in amino acids: CASSQTSGRHNEQFF. In DNA, the CDR3 is TGTGCCAGCAGTCAAACTAGCGGGAGACATAATGAGCAGTTCTTC.

The rearrangement uses TRBV7-2 and TRBJ2-1; tentatively, D is TRBD1 (5 bases). The CDR3 is made up of 15 amino acids. CDR1 is SGHTA, CDR2 FQGNSA, per germline. V was cut by 5 bases and J by 9 bases, with 20 bases left in between. CDR3 bases: TGTGCCAGCAGCCCACAGGCTTCAGGGTGGTCTGAGCAGTTCTTC. Translated: CASSPQASGWSEQFF.

The table lists this clone with a few counts. This rearrangement joins TRBV5-4 to TRBJ2-2; TRBD2 matches at 10 bases. The CDR3 sequence is 14 residues long. V trimming: 4 bases; J trimming: 6 bases; junction bases outside the gene matches: 3. CDR1 and CDR2 from the germline V gene are SGHNT and YYREEE (reference sequence). CDR3 DNA sequence: TGTGCCAGCAGCCCTGGACTAGCGGCCGGGGAGCTGTTTTTT. Amino acid sequence: CASSPGLAAGELFF. Variable domain in full (rest from reference TRBV5-4 and TRBJ2-2): ETGVTQSPTHLIKTRGQQVTLRCSSQSGHNTVSWYQQALGQGPQFIFQYYREEENGRGNFPPRFSGLQFPNYSSELNVNALELDDSALYLCASSPGLAAGELFFGEGSRLTVL.

The chain combines TRBV6-2 or TRBV6-3 with TRBJ2-1; 10 bases are shared with TRBD2. Germline V CDR1 and CDR2: MNHEY, SVGEGT. V shed 0 bases and J 1 base; nucleotides not matched to a gene: 0. The CDR3 length is 16 residues. The CDR3 DNA follows: TGTGCCAGCAGTTACTCGACTAGCGGGTCCTACAATGAGCAGTTCTTC. Its translation is CASSYSTSGSYNEQFF.

The genes are TRBV11-3 and TRBJ2-2, with 13 bases that match TRBD2. The CDR3 has 16 residues. V shed 4 bases, J shed 6 bases, and the junction held 5 bases outside the gene matches. The germline V gene has CDR1 SGHNT and CDR2 YENEEA. The CDR3, as DNA: TGTGCCAGCAGCTCCTGGACTAGCGGGAGATCCGGGGAGCTGTTTTTT. Amino acid sequence: CASSSWTSGRSGELFF.

The gene calls are TRBV28 and TRBJ1-2, with D maybe TRBD1 (6 bases). The CDR3 length is 13 residues. Trimming left V 5 bases short and J 4 bases short, with 11 bases between. The germline CDR1 and CDR2 sequences are MDHEN and SYDVKM. For the CDR3, the DNA is TGTGCCAGCAGTAAGGACAGCCTCTATGGCTACACCTTC. Protein: CASSKDSLYGYTF.

This chain links TRBV4-2 with TRBJ2-5; D is perhaps TRBD2 (6 bases). This CDR3 spans 14 amino acids. The germline V gene has CDR1 LGHNA and CDR2 YNFKEQ. Trimming left V 2 bases short and J 5 bases short, with 12 bases between. The CDR3 here is CASSQRPSEETQYF. The CDR3 DNA is TGTGCCAGCAGCCAACGGCCTAGCGAGGAGACCCAGTACTTC.

The genes are TRBV18 and TRBJ1-2, with a weak D call TRBD1 (5 bases). V lost 0 bases, J lost 4 bases, and 9 bases lay in between. The CDR3 runs 14 residues. Germline lookup yields CDR1 KGHSH and CDR2 LQKENI. Here the CDR3 reads CASSPPGDFYGYTF. CDR3 in DNA: TGTGCCAGCTCACCACCGGGGGACTTCTATGGCTACACCTTC.

The chain recombines TRBV11-2 with TRBJ2-6; D is undetermined. The CDR3 runs to 14 residues. Germline CDR1 reads SGHAT; CDR2 reads FQNNGV. V gave up 5 bases and J gave up 4 bases, with 9 bases separating them. The CDR3 sequence is CASSRPEGANVLTF. The DNA of the CDR3 is TGTGCCAGCAGCCGACCGGAGGGGGCCAACGTCCTGACTTTC.

This chain joins TRBV5-1 and TRBJ2-7; 12 positions match TRBD2. The CDR3 length is 15 residues. The V segment lost 3 bases and the J segment 2 bases; nucleotides outside the gene matches: 3. Germline assignment: CDR1 SGHRS and CDR2 YFSETQ. CDR3 DNA sequence: TGCGCCAGCAGCTACTGGACTAGCGGGGCCTACGAGCAGTACTTC. It specifies CASSYWTSGAYEQYF.

The chain is built from TRBV7-8 and TRBJ1-2; the D is unclear. The CDR3 is 14 amino acids. V lost 1 base and J 6 bases, leaving 12 bases between the germline ends. Germline CDR1 reads SGHVS; CDR2 reads FQNEAQ. The CDR3, as DNA: TGTGCCAGCAGCTTAGATCGCGTCACGCATGGCTACACCTTC. Its translation: CASSLDRVTHGYTF. The whole variable domain, filled in from reference TRBV7-8 and TRBJ1-2, reads GAGVSQSPRYKVAKRGQDVALRCDPISGHVSLFWYQQALGQGPEFLTYFQNEAQLDKSGLPSDRFFAERPEGSVSTLKIQRTQQEDSAVYLCASSLDRVTHGYTFGSGTRLTVV.